Presented here are 19 T cell receptor beta chains from one specimen sequenced in a study of T-cell reconstitution after alpha-beta-depleted transplantation in children. Unique molecular identifiers were incorporated during preparation of the TCRbeta library. In TCRdb, the PCR reads were re-called with MiXCR into one record per CDR3 protein. The data hold around 370,000 distinct CDR3 sequences, with about 9.4% observed a single time. The sequenced sample was PBMCs from the stem cell graft donor, obtained from the stem cell graft. The receptors originated from a human donor who donated a stem cell graft to a child with acute lymphoblastic leukemia.

The V gene is TRBV7-9, the J gene TRBJ2-1, with D uncertain. Trimming took off 2 bases at V and 0 bases at J, with 8 bases between the two ends. The CDR3 runs to 15 residues. Germline CDR1 SEHNR, CDR2 FQNEAQ (reference sequence). CDR3 sequence reads: CASSLTEPSYNEQFF. CDR3 in DNA: TGTGCCAGCAGCTTAACAGAGCCCTCCTACAATGAGCAGTTCTTC.

The gene calls are TRBV5-7 and TRBJ2-1; TRBD2 matches at 11 bases. TRBV5-7 is annotated as an ORF whose role is uncertain. The CDR3 is made up of 16 amino acids. With 1 base clipped from V and 9 bases from J, the junction kept 9 bases outside the gene matches. The CDR3 coding sequence is TGTGCCAGCAGCTTGACTAGCGGGAGTTTCTTATGTGAGCAGTTCTTC. It codes for CASSLTSGSFLCEQFF.

This clonotype was counted between two and nine times. The chain joins TRBV9 to TRBJ2-5, with D possibly called TRBD1 or TRBD2 (5 bases each). The CDR3 is 13 residues long. Trimming took 5 bases from V and 3 from J, leaving 11 bases between them. Germline-derived CDR1 and CDR2 are SGDLS and YYNGEE. CDR3 bases: TGTGCCAGCAGTGCAGGGACGGAAGAGACCCAGTACTTC. Encoded protein: CASSAGTEETQYF.

This clonotype was picked up many times. This sequence joins TRBV5-6 and TRBJ2-2, with a possible D match to TRBD2 (6 bases). From germline, CDR1 is SGHDT and CDR2 YYEEEE. Trimming stripped 0 bases from V and 4 bases from J, with 10 bases between. The CDR3 extends over 15 amino acids. CDR3 sequence reads: CASSLVTRRTGELFF. Here the CDR3 DNA reads TGTGCCAGCAGCTTGGTGACTAGGCGCACCGGGGAGCTGTTTTTT.

This clonotype has only a few counts. The rearrangement joins TRBV9 to TRBJ1-1; D may be TRBD1 (5 bases). Deletions cut 0 bases from V and 11 bases from J, with 11 bases between. CDR1 is SGDLS and CDR2 is YYNGEE in the germline V gene. CDR3 size: 12 residues. The CDR3 nucleotides are TGTGCCAGCAGCGTAGAAGCAGGGACGGCTTTCTTT. Translating gives CASSVEAGTAFF.

The chain has TRBV4-3 and TRBJ2-3, with D possibly being TRBD1 (5 bases). The germline V gene encodes CDR1 LGHNA and CDR2 YSLEER. The CDR3 is 18 amino acids. V dropped 2 bases and J dropped 3 bases, with 21 bases sitting between them. This CDR3 reads CASSQSAFRASGTDTQYF. The CDR3, as DNA: TGCGCCAGCAGCCAAAGCGCCTTCAGGGCCTCTGGGACAGATACGCAGTATTTT.

CDR3 amino acids: CATASGDTQYF. In nucleotides, the CDR3 is TGTGCCACCGCAAGTGGGGATACGCAGTATTTT. The V call is TRBV7-2, the J call TRBJ2-3; no clear D gene. V lost 10 bases and J 6 bases, leaving 11 bases between the germline ends. The CDR3 covers 11 residues. The V gene's germline CDR1 is SGHTA and CDR2 FQGNSA.

The V and J genes are TRBV7-6 and TRBJ2-2, with TRBD1 as a possible D gene (6 bases). Germline CDR1 SGHVS, CDR2 FNYEAQ. V dropped 1 base and J dropped 3 bases, with 9 bases sitting between them. The CDR3 is 15 amino acids. The chain's CDR3 is CASSLERTDTGELFF. For the CDR3, the DNA is TGTGCCAGCAGCTTAGAGAGGACAGACACCGGGGAGCTGTTTTTT.

The genes are TRBV20-1 and TRBJ1-3; TRBD1 matches 7 bases. From germline, CDR1 is DFQATT and CDR2 SNEGSKA (reference sequence). The CDR3 has 16 residues. With 7 bases clipped from V and 4 bases from J, the junction kept 16 bases outside the gene matches. CDR3 sequence reads: CSVRGQAGGLGNTIYF. CDR3 nucleotide sequence: TGCAGTGTACGAGGACAGGCAGGGGGTTTGGGAAACACCATATATTTT.

This clonotype was seen more than once but under ten times. V usage is TRBV20-1 and J usage is TRBJ2-7; 7 nucleotides align to TRBD1. CDR1 is DFQATT, CDR2 SNEGSKA, per germline (reference sequence). The CDR3 runs 14 residues. J was trimmed by 4 bases and V by 6 bases; bases with no gene match: 12. The CDR3 protein is CSAPPYPGGYEQYF. As DNA, the CDR3 is TGCAGTGCCCCCCCTTACCCAGGGGGTTACGAGCAGTACTTC.

This clonotype has ten or more counts. The V and J genes are TRBV24-1 and TRBJ1-2, with 7 bases lining up with TRBD1. Losses at the gene ends were 4 bases for V and 3 bases for J; bases not matched to a gene: 13. Germline V CDR1 and CDR2: KGHDR, SFDVKD. The CDR3 has 17 residues. The DNA for the CDR3 is TGTGCCACCAGTGACCCCCGGGACAGCCTCTGTCACTATGGCTACACCTTC. As protein: CATSDPRDSLCHYGYTF.

In this sample, this clonotype turned up a few times. The rearrangement uses TRBV20-1 and TRBJ2-7; D possibly corresponds to TRBD2 (5 bases). Germline V gene sequence: CDR1 DFQATT, CDR2 SNEGSKA (reference sequence). This CDR3 region has 15 residues. The V and J ends lost 2 bases and 2 bases respectively, with 16 bases between them. The CDR3 DNA sequence: TGCAGTGCTAGAAAAGCGGTGGGCAGGACCTACGAGCAGTACTTC. It is translated as CSARKAVGRTYEQYF.

This clonotype was found many times. This rearrangement joins TRBV5-1 to TRBJ2-5; tentative D call: TRBD2 (6 bases). The CDR3 length is 16 residues. Deletions cut 1 base from V and 5 bases from J, with 18 bases between. Germline values: CDR1 SGHRS, CDR2 YFSETQ. The CDR3 sequence: CASSLRGVPEEETQYF. The CDR3 DNA reads TGCGCCAGCAGCTTGCGCGGGGTCCCCGAAGAGGAGACCCAGTACTTC. Full variable domain (outside the CDR3, taken from reference TRBV5-1 and TRBJ2-5): KAGVTQTPRYLIKTRGQQVTLSCSPISGHRSVSWYQQTPGQGLQFLFEYFSETQRNKGNFPGRFSGRQFSNSRSEMNVSTLELGDSALYLCASSLRGVPEEETQYFGPGTRLLVL.

The chain is built from TRBV19 and TRBJ2-7; D may be TRBD1 (6 bases). Germline V gene data show CDR1 as LNHDA and CDR2 as SQIVND (reference sequence). V dropped 5 bases and J dropped 4 bases, with 15 bases sitting between them. This CDR3 is built from 14 residues. The CDR3 DNA sequence: TGTGCCAGTAGTCTCCGGGACAATTTATACGAGCAGTACTTC. This gives the protein CASSLRDNLYEQYF.

A few counts support this clonotype. V usage is TRBV7-2 and J usage is TRBJ2-7; tentative D call: TRBD1 (5 bases). Between the trimmed V and J ends, which lost 4 bases and 6 bases, there was a span of 10 bases. The CDR3 spans 12 residues. Germline-derived CDR1 and CDR2 are SGHTA and FQGNSA. Here the CDR3 DNA reads TGTGCCAGCAGCTCTGGGGCTTCCGAGCAGTACTTC. Its translation is CASSSGASEQYF.

The V gene is TRBV4-1, the J gene TRBJ2-1, with D hard to call. Trimming took 2 bases from V and 8 from J, leaving 13 bases between them. The CDR3 spans 14 residues. Germline V gives CDR1 MGHRA, CDR2 YSYEKL. Written as DNA, the CDR3 is TGCGCCAGCAGCCAACTAGGAATAGACGATGAGCAGTTCTTC. Its protein is CASSQLGIDDEQFF.

This clonotype has a count of ten or more. This chain connects TRBV20-1 to TRBJ2-1, with 10 bases lining up with TRBD2. This CDR3 has 15 amino acids. Germline V gene data show CDR1 as DFQATT and CDR2 as SNEGSKA (reference sequence). Trimming cost V 3 bases and J 0 bases; bases outside gene matches: 2. In DNA form, the CDR3 reads TGCAGTGCTAGTGCTAGCGGGAGCTCCTACAATGAGCAGTTCTTC. Residues: CSASASGSSYNEQFF.

This CDR3 reads CASSAYYLSTDTQYF. The CDR3 nucleotides are TGTGCCAGCAGCGCCTACTACCTTAGCACAGATACGCAGTATTTT. V gene TRBV9 combines with J gene TRBJ2-3, with unresolved D. Trimming removed 3 bases at V and 0 bases at J, with 11 bases between. Germline loops: CDR1 SGDLS, CDR2 YYNGEE. The CDR3 is 15 residues long.

This clonotype was seen repeatedly, ten times or more. The rearrangement joins TRBV12-3 or TRBV12-4 to TRBJ2-2, with D uncertain. The V gene lost 2 bases and the J gene lost 10 bases, with 11 bases spanning the gap. The CDR3 runs to 13 residues. CDR3 bases: TGTGCCAGCAGTTTAAGAAGGCAGGTGGAGCTGTTTTTT. Translating it yields CASSLRRQVELFF.